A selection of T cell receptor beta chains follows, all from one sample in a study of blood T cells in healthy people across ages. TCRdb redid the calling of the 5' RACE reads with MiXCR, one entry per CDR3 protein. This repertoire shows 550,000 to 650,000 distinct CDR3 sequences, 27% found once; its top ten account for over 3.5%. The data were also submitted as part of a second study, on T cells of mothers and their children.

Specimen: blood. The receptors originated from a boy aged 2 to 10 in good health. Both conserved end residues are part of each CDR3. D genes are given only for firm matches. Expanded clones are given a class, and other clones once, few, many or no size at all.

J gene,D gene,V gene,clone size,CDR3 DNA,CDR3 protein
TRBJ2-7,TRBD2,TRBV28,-,TGTGCCAGCACAAAGCGGGGTACCCCTCCATACGAGCAGTACTTC,CASTKRGTPPYEQYF
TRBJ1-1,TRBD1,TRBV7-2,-,TGTGCCATCAGCCTGACGACAGGGGGCACTGAAGCTTTCTTT,CAISLTTGGTEAFF
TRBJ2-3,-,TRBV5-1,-,TGCGCCAGCAAGCTGGGGAGCACAGATACGCAGTATTTT,CASKLGSTDTQYF
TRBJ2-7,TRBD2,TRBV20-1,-,TGCAGTGCGGCAAGGCGGGAGAAAAACGAGCAGTACTTC,CSAARREKNEQYF
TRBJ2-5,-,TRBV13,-,TGTGCCAGCAGCTTCGCGGGGACAGTACAAGAGACCCAGTACTTC,CASSFAGTVQETQYF
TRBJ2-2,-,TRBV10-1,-,TGCGCCAGCAGGAGGGACCCCGCCACCGGGGAGCTGTTTTTT,CASRRDPATGELFF
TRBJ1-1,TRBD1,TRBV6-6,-,TGTGCCAGCAGTCCGGGACAGGGAGTCAACACTGAAGCTTTCTTT,CASSPGQGVNTEAFF
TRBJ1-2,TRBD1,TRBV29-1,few,TGCAGCGTTGCCCGACAGGGCAGAGGCTACACCTTC,CSVARQGRGYTF
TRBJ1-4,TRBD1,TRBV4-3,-,TGCGCCAGCAGCCAAAACAGGGGGCAGGGAGAAAAACTGTTTTTT,CASSQNRGQGEKLFF
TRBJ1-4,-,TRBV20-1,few,TGCAGTGCTAGACGGGTATCAGACGAAAAACTGTTTTTT,CSARRVSDEKLFF
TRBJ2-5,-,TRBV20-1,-,TGCAGTGCGGTCGTCGATTTGACAGGCTACTTC,CSAVVDLTGYF
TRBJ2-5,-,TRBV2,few,TGTGCCAGCAGAAACCCCCAAGAGACCCAGTACTTC,CASRNPQETQYF
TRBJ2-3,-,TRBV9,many,TGTGCCAGCAGCGCCGGATCTAGCACAGATACGCAGTATTTT,CASSAGSSTDTQYF
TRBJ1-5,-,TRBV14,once,TGTGCCAGCAGTCGCATGGGGTCTAATCAGCCCCAGCATTTT,CASSRMGSNQPQHF
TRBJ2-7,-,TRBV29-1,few,TGCAGCGTTGAATCGGGGACCTACGAGCAGTACTTC,CSVESGTYEQYF
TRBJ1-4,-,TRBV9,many,TGTGCCAGCAGCGCGGAGGGGGGTCAGGAAAAACTGTTTTTT,CASSAEGGQEKLFF
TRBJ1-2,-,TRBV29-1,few,TGCAGCGTTGCCACAGGGTCTCCGGACGGCTACACCTTC,CSVATGSPDGYTF
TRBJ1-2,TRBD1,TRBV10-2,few,TGCGCCAGCATCCCGACAGGGGGCAGCTATGGCTACACCTTC,CASIPTGGSYGYTF
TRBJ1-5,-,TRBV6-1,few,TGTGCCAGCAGTGAGCAGCCCCAGCATTTT,CASSEQPQHF
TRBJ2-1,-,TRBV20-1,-,TGCAGTGCCTACGCGCTAGGAAATGAGCAGTTCTTC,CSAYALGNEQFF
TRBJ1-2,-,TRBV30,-,TGTGCCTGGAGGAGGGGGAACTATGGCTACACCTTC,CAWRRGNYGYTF
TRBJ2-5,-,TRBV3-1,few,TGTGCCAGCAGAGGTGACTACCAAGAGACCCAGTACTTC,CASRGDYQETQYF
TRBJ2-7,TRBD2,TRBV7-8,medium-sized,TGTGCCAGCAGCGCTGAGCGGGGTGCTTCCTACGAGCAGTACTTC,CASSAERGASYEQYF
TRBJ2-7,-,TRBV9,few,TGTGCCAGCAGCCCCCGGGCCCACGAGGCCGAGCAGTACTTC,CASSPRAHEAEQYF
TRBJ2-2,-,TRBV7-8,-,TGTGCCAGCAGCGAGGCCGGGACCCGTGGCACCGGGGAGCTGTTTTTT,CASSEAGTRGTGELFF
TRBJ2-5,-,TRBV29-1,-,TGCAGCGTTGTTTGGGGAGAGACCCAGTACTTC,CSVVWGETQYF
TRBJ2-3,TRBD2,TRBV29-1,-,TGCAGCGTTGACCCCGGGAGGACAGATACGCAGTATTTT,CSVDPGRTDTQYF
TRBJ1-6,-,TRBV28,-,TGTGCCAGCAGTTCCCCGGGACACCAGGGAGGGTTTGATTCACCCCTCCACTTT,CASSSPGHQGGFDSPLHF
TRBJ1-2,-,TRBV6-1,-,TGTGCCAGCAGTGGTGGGGACGGGACCCCACGAAGGAGATACACCTTC,CASSGGDGTPRRRYTF
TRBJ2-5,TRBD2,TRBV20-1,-,TGCAGTGCTACGGGACTAGCGGGAGATGGAGAGACCCAGTACTTC,CSATGLAGDGETQYF
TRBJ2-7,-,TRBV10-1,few,TGCGCCAGCAGTGACCGGGTTAGCGCGGGATGGTACGAGCAGTACTTC,CASSDRVSAGWYEQYF
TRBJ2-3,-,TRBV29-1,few,TGCAGCGTTGAAGGGGGGGCGGCCGGAGGTACGCAGTATTTT,CSVEGGAAGGTQYF
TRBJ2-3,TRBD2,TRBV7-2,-,TGTGCCAGCAGTCCTACTAGCGGGTATGGGGATACGCAGTATTTT,CASSPTSGYGDTQYF
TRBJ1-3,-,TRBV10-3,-,TGTGCCATCAGTAGGACAGATTCTGGAAACACCATATATTTT,CAISRTDSGNTIYF
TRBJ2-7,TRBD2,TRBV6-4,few,TGTGCCAGCAGTACCGGACTAGCGGGAGACTCCTACGAGCAGTACTTC,CASSTGLAGDSYEQYF
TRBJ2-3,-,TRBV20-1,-,TGCAGTGCTAGAGGAAGGAGGGTACCGGATACGCAGTATTTT,CSARGRRVPDTQYF
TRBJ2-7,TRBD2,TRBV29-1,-,TGCAGCGCTGTCCCAGCGGGGTTCTCCTACGAGCAGTACTTC,CSAVPAGFSYEQYF
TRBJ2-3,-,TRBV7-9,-,TGTGCCAGCAGCTTAGGCGGGGCGAACGCAGATACGCAGTATTTT,CASSLGGANADTQYF
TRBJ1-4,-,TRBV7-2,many,TGTGCCAGCAGCGGAGGGTTTAATGAAAAACTGTTTTTT,CASSGGFNEKLFF
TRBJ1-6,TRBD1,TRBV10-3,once,TGTGCCATCAGTCAAAGCGGGACAGGGGGCCTCCGGAATTCACCCCTCCACTTT,CAISQSGTGGLRNSPLHF
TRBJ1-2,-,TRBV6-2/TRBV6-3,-,TGTGCCAGCAGTTTCGGGACCTATGGCTACACCTTC,CASSFGTYGYTF
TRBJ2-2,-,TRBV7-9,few,TGTGCCAGCAGCCCAGCGGCGACCGGGGAGCTGTTTTTT,CASSPAATGELFF
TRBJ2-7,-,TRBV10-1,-,TGCGCCAGCAGTGGCGGACAGGAGGGACCCTACGAGCAGTACTTC,CASSGGQEGPYEQYF
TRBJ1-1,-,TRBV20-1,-,TGCAGTGCTAGAGGGTCGTATGGGAACACTGAAGCTTTCTTT,CSARGSYGNTEAFF
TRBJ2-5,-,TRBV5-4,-,TGTGCCAGCAGCGATGACCCCCAGGGAGAGACCCAGTACTTC,CASSDDPQGETQYF
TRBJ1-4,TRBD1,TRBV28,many,TGTGCCAGCAGTGGGGACAGGGAGATCGTAAAACTGTTTTTT,CASSGDREIVKLFF
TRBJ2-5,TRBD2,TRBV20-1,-,TGCAGTGCTCCCGAAACCGCGGGGGGGCTAGGAGAGACCCAGTACTTC,CSAPETAGGLGETQYF
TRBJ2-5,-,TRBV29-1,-,TGCAGCGTTGGGCAGGGCAGGGAGACCCAGTACTTC,CSVGQGRETQYF
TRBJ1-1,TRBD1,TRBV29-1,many,TGCAGCGTTGAAGATATGGGACAGAAAGCTTTCTTT,CSVEDMGQKAFF
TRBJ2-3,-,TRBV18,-,TGTGCCAGCTCACCCCTTATACGGGGGTCAGACACAGATACGCAGTATTTT,CASSPLIRGSDTDTQYF
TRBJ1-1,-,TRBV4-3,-,TGCGCCAGCAGCCAAGCTACGGTCTTCACTGAAGCTTTCTTT,CASSQATVFTEAFF
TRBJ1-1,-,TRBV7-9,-,TGTGCCAGCAGCCCTAATCCAGGGAGCCCTGAAGCTTTCTTT,CASSPNPGSPEAFF